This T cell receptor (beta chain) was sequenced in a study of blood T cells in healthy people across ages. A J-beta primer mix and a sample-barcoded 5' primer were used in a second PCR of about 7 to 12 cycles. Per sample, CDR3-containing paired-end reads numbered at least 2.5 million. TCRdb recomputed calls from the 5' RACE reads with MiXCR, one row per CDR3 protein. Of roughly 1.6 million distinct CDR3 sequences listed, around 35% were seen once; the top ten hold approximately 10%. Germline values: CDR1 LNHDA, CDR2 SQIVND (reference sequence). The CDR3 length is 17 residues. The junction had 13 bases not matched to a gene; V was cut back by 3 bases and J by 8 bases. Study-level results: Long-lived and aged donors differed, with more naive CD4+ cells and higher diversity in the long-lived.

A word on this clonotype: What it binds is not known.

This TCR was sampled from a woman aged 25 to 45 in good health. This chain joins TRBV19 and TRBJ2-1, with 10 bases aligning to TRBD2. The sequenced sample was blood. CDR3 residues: CASSIGIGPSGGHEQFF. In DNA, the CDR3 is TGTGCCAGTAGTATCGGGATTGGGCCTAGCGGGGGTCATGAGCAGTTCTTC. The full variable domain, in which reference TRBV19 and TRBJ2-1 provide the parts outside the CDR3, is DGGITQSPKYLFRKEGQNVTLSCEQNLNHDAMYWYRQDPGQGLRLIYYSQIVNDFQKGDIAEGYSVSREKKESFPLTVTSAQKNPTAFYLCASSIGIGPSGGHEQFFGPGTRLTVL.